Sequencing of this TCR beta chain was carried out in a study of CD8 T cells in ankylosing spondylitis. MiXCR, applied by TCRdb to the 5' RACE reads, yields one record per CDR3 protein. The sample includes approximately 43,000 distinct CDR3 sequences, more than 3% of them seen just once. The study, taken as a whole, reports: There was reportedly significant enrichment of clones that were disease-linked in matched ankylosing spondylitis synovial fluid. The disease-linked clones had a CD8+ phenotype and low blood frequencies.

Germline V gives CDR1 SGDLS, CDR2 YYNGEE. CDR3 length: 14 residues. Trimming cost V 0 bases and J 4 bases, with 10 bases left between them. This clonotype was found many times. Antigen: not known. This TCR came from a female donor with ankylosing spondylitis or in good health (not recorded which). The chain couples TRBV9 to TRBJ1-1; a possible D gene is TRBD1 (6 bases). The source material was blood, either unsorted or a sorted T cell fraction (not recorded which). The CDR3 loop is CASSVARRGTEAFF. CDR3 nucleotides: TGTGCCAGCAGCGTAGCTCGCAGGGGCACTGAAGCTTTCTTT.